These 13 T cell receptor beta chains originate from one sample sequenced in a study of T cell responses to AZD1222 COVID-19 vaccine. TCRdb's table, derived via immunoSEQ multiplex PCR, lists solely in-frame clones and lacks some. The profile shows some 120,000 clones, 75% to 85% of them singletons. The sequences come from peripheral blood, collected 28 days after the second AZD1222 dose. All receptors come from an adult who received the AZD1222 COVID-19 vaccine.

The CDR3 coding sequence is TGTGCCACCGGTGTCGGAGACTATAGCAATCAGCCCCAGCATTTT. Residues: CATGVGDYSNQPQHF. The genes are TRBV15 and TRBJ1-5; D remains ambiguous. The germline V gene encodes CDR1 LNHNV and CDR2 YYDKDF (reference sequence). The CDR3 runs to 15 residues. V was pared by 8 bases and J by 0 bases, with 14 bases between.

The chain employs TRBV29-1 and TRBJ1-3; D is unclear. Germline V gene data show CDR1 as SQVTM and CDR2 as ANQGSEA. V was trimmed by 3 bases and J by 4 bases, leaving 13 bases between them. The CDR3 consists of 14 residues. The CDR3: CSVDGGEKGNTIYF. For the CDR3, the DNA is TGCAGCGTTGACGGCGGGGAGAAAGGAAACACCATATATTTT.

The rearrangement uses TRBV7-2 and TRBJ2-7; TRBD1 agrees at 7 bases. V was clipped by 5 bases and J by 2 bases; unmatched bases: 15. The length of the CDR3 is 17 residues. The germline CDR1 and CDR2 sequences are SGHTA and FQGNSA. The CDR3 DNA follows: TGTGCCAGCAGCACCTCCCCCTCCGGGACAGACGCCTACGAGCAGTACTTC. This translates into CASSTSPSGTDAYEQYF.

The CDR3 loop is CASSYSVGRQTYEQYF. CDR3 coding DNA: TGTGCCAGCAGTTACTCTGTGGGACGCCAGACCTACGAGCAGTACTTC. The chain has TRBV6-5 and TRBJ2-7; the D call may be TRBD1 or TRBD2 (5 bases each). Trimming pared 0 bases from V and 2 bases from J, leaving 14 bases between. This CDR3 comprises 16 residues. From germline, CDR1 is MNHEY and CDR2 SVGAGI.

V and J are TRBV6-5 and TRBJ1-3; D ambiguous. Germline CDR1 reads MNHEY; CDR2 reads SVGAGI. Trimming removed 2 bases from V and 4 bases from J, with 9 bases in between. The CDR3 totals 14 residues. As DNA, the CDR3 is TGTGCCAGCAGTTACGACACGAGGGGAAACACCATATATTTT. This encodes CASSYDTRGNTIYF.

The chain links TRBV18 to TRBJ1-5, with D unresolved. CDR1 is KGHSH and CDR2 is LQKENI in the germline V gene. The CDR3 has 15 residues. With 2 bases removed from V and 4 bases from J, the gap between germline ends came to 12 bases. The CDR3 protein is CASSPGSLENQPQHF. The CDR3 DNA sequence: TGTGCCAGCTCACCAGGGTCTCTGGAAAATCAGCCCCAGCATTTT.

This clone occurred once. The V gene is TRBV4-1, the J gene TRBJ2-7; TRBD1 agrees at 10 bases. The V and J ends lost 4 bases and 2 bases, in that order; junction bases with no gene match: 5. CDR1 and CDR2 from the germline V gene are MGHRA and YSYEKL. The CDR3 totals 15 residues. In DNA, the CDR3 is TGCGCCAGCAGCCGTGGGACAGGGGCCACCTACGAGCAGTACTTC. It is translated as CASSRGTGATYEQYF.

CDR3 sequence (DNA): TGTGCCAGTAGTATAGCATTGGGGGGGGCCAACGTCCTGACTTTC. This encodes CASSIALGGANVLTF. This chain links TRBV19 with TRBJ2-6, with D hard to call. This CDR3 contains 15 residues. Trimming removed 1 base from V and 4 bases from J, with 8 bases in between. Germline assignment: CDR1 LNHDA and CDR2 SQIVND (reference sequence). Full variable domain (rest looked up from reference TRBV19 and TRBJ2-6): DGGITQSPKYLFRKEGQNVTLSCEQNLNHDAMYWYRQDPGQGLRLIYYSQIVNDFQKGDIAEGYSVSREKKESFPLTVTSAQKNPTAFYLCASSIALGGANVLTFGAGSRLTVL.

The chain links TRBV29-1 to TRBJ1-6; 7 bases agree with TRBD1. Trimming at V came to 0 bases and at J to 5 bases, leaving 7 bases not matched to a gene. Germline V CDR1 and CDR2: SQVTM, ANQGSEA. This CDR3 is built from 16 residues. The CDR3 bases are TGCAGCGTTGAAGAGTGGGCAGGGGGTAATAATTCACCCCTCCACTTT. This codes for CSVEEWAGGNNSPLHF.

The chain has TRBV14 and TRBJ1-6; D is unresolved. Trimming took off 1 base at V and 7 bases at J, with 5 bases between the two ends. CDR1 and CDR2 (germline): SGHDN, FVKESK. CDR3 length: 13 residues. For the CDR3, the DNA is TGTGCCAGCAGCCAAGTGGGGAATTCACCCCTCCACTTT. Its translation is CASSQVGNSPLHF.

This sequence joins TRBV28 and TRBJ1-2; D possibly corresponds to TRBD1 (5 bases). Trimming cost V 1 base and J 4 bases, with 10 bases left between them. Looked up from germline, CDR1 is MDHEN and CDR2 is SYDVKM. This CDR3 is built from 14 residues. CDR3 protein: CASSLLGGSYGYTF. CDR3 sequence (DNA): TGTGCCAGCAGTTTATTGGGGGGGTCCTATGGCTACACCTTC.

V is TRBV19 and J is TRBJ2-1; D is uncertain. Germline V gene sequence: CDR1 LNHDA, CDR2 SQIVND (reference sequence). The V gene lost 7 bases and the J gene lost 1 base, with 8 bases spanning the gap. The CDR3 has 13 residues. CDR3 protein: CASTIDSYNEQFF. The CDR3 nucleotides read TGTGCCAGTACGATTGATTCCTACAATGAGCAGTTCTTC.

This chain uses TRBV5-4 with TRBJ2-4; no definite D call. Germline V lookup: CDR1 SGHNT, CDR2 YYREEE (reference sequence). This CDR3 spans 16 amino acids. V was shortened by 4 bases and J by 1 base, with 15 bases between the two germline ends. The CDR3 DNA reads TGTGCCAGCAGCCACGGGTCCGGTTCGGCCAAAAACATTCAGTACTTC. This sequence encodes CASSHGSGSAKNIQYF.